This T cell receptor beta chain stems from a study of cytomegalovirus exposure and HLA in healthy donors. Germline CDR1 is SGHRS and CDR2 is YFSETQ. The CDR3 is 15 residues long. V lost 0 bases and J lost 2; bases outside the gene matches: 4. Primers for the PCR totalled 60 Vbeta and 13 Jbeta. Profiling relied on immunoSEQ multiplex PCR, and the TCRdb table lists in-frame clones only, not all of them. The data show 120,000 or so clones, 75% seen once. What was sequenced was PBMCs. The sequence was obtained from a woman between 50 and 59 years old in good health and CMV-seronegative. The rearrangement joins TRBV5-1 to TRBJ2-5; 7 bases align to TRBD1. The CDR3 protein is CASSLGDSPQETQYF. CDR3 in DNA: TGCGCCAGCAGCTTGGGGGACAGTCCTCAAGAGACCCAGTACTTC. The full variable domain, completed using reference TRBV5-1 and TRBJ2-5, is KAGVTQTPRYLIKTRGQQVTLSCSPISGHRSVSWYQQTPGQGLQFLFEYFSETQRNKGNFPGRFSGRQFSNSRSEMNVSTLELGDSALYLCASSLGDSPQETQYFGPGTRLLVL.